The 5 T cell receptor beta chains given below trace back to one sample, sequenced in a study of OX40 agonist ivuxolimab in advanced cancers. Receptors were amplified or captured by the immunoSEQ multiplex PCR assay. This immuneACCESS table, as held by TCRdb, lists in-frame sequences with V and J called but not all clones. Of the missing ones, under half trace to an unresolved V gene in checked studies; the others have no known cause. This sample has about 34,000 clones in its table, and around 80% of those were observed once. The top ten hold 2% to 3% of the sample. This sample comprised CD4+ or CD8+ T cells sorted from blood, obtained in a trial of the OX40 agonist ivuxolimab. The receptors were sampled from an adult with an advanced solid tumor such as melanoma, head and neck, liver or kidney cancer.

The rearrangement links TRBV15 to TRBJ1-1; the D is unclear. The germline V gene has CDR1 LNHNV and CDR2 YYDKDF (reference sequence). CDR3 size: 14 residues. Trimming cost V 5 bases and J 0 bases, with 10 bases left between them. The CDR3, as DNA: TGTGCCACCAGCCCCCAACGGCTGAACACTGAAGCTTTCTTT. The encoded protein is CATSPQRLNTEAFF.

The CDR3 sequence: CASSLAGQQETQYF. As DNA, the CDR3 is TGTGCCAGCAGCCTCGCGGGGCAACAAGAGACCCAGTACTTC. The chain links TRBV5-4 to TRBJ2-5, with D possibly TRBD2 on 6 matching bases. Trimming pared 4 bases from V and 2 bases from J, leaving 12 bases between. Germline-derived CDR1 and CDR2 are SGHNT and YYREEE (reference sequence). This CDR3 contains 14 residues.

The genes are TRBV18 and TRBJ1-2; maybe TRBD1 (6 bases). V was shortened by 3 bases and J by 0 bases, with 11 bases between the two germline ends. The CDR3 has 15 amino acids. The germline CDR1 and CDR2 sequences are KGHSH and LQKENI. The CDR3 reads CASSPSTGANYGYTF. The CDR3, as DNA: TGTGCCAGCTCACCTTCGACAGGAGCTAACTATGGCTACACCTTC. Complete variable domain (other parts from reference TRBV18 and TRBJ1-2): NAGVMQNPRHLVRRRGQEARLRCSPMKGHSHVYWYRQLPEEGLKFMVYLQKENIIDESGMPKERFSAEFPKEGPSILRIQQVVRGDSAAYFCASSPSTGANYGYTFGSGTRLTVV.

The CDR3 here is CSVEFQGYNEQFF. DNA of the CDR3: TGCAGCGTTGAATTCCAGGGGTACAATGAGCAGTTCTTC. The gene calls are TRBV29-1 and TRBJ2-1; D is perhaps TRBD1 (6 bases). This CDR3 comprises 13 residues. Trimming left V 2 bases short and J 4 bases short, with 9 bases between. CDR1 SQVTM and CDR2 ANQGSEA come from the germline V gene.

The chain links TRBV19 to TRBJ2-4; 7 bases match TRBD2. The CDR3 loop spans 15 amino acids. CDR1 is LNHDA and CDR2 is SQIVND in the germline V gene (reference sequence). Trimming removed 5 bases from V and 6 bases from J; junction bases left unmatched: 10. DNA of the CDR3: TGTGCCAGTAGTGCCCTTACGCCTAGCGGAAACATTCAGTACTTC. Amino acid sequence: CASSALTPSGNIQYF. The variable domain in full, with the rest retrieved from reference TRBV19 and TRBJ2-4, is DGGITQSPKYLFRKEGQNVTLSCEQNLNHDAMYWYRQDPGQGLRLIYYSQIVNDFQKGDIAEGYSVSREKKESFPLTVTSAQKNPTAFYLCASSALTPSGNIQYFGAGTRLSVL.